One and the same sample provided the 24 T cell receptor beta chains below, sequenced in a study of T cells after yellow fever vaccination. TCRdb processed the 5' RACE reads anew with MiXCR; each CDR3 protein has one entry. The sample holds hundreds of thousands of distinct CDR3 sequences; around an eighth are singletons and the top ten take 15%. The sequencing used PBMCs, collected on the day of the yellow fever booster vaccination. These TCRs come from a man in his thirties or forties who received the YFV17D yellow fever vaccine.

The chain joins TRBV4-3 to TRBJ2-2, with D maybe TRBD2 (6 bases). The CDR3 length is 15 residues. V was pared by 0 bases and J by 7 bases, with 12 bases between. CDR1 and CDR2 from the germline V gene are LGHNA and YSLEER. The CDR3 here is CASSQEWGDGGELFF. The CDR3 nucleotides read TGCGCCAGCAGCCAAGAGTGGGGGGACGGCGGGGAGCTGTTTTTT.

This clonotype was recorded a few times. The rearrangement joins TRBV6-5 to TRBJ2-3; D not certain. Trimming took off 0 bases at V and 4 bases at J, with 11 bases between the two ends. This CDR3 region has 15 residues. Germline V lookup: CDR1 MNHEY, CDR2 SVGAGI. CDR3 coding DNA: TGTGCCAGCAGTTACTCCCCGGTTATCTCAGATACGCAGTATTTT. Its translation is CASSYSPVISDTQYF.

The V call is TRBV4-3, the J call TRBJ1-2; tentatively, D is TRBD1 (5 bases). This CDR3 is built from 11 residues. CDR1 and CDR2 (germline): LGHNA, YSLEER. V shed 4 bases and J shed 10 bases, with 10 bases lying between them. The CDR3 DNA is TGCGCCAGCAGCCGCGCTGGGACCTACACCTTC. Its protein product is CASSRAGTYTF.

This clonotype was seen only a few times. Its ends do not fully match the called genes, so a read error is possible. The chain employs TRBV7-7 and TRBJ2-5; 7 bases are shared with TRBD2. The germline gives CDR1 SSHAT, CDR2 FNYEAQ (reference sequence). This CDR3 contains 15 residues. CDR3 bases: TGTGCTAGCAGTTCAAGAGCGGGAACGCAAGAGACCCAGTACTTC. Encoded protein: CASSSRAGTQETQYF.

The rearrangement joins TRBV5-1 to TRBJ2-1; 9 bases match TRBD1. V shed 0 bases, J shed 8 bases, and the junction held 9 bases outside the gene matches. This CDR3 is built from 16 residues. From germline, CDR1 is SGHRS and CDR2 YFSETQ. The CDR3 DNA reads TGCGCCAGCAGCTTGGAGGGACAGGGTCGATCAGATGAGCAGTTCTTC. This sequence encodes CASSLEGQGRSDEQFF.

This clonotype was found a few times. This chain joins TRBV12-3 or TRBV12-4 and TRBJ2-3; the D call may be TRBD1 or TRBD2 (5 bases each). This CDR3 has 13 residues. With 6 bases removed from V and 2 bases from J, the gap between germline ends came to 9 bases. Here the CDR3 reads CASRGEHTDTQYF. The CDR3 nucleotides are TGTGCCAGCAGGGGGGAGCACACAGATACGCAGTATTTT.

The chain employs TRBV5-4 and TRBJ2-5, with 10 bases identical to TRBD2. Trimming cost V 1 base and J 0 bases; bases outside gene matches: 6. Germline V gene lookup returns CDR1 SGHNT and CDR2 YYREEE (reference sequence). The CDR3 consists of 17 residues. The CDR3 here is CASSLWGTSEYQETQYF. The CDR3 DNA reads TGTGCCAGCAGCTTGTGGGGGACTAGCGAGTACCAAGAGACCCAGTACTTC.

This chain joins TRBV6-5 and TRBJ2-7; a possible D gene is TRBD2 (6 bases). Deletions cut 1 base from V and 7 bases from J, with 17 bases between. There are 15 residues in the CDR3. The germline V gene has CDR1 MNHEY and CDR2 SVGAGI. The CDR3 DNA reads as TGTGCCAGCAGTTACTACGGCGGGACCGCGGGTGAGCAGTACTTC. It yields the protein CASSYYGGTAGEQYF.

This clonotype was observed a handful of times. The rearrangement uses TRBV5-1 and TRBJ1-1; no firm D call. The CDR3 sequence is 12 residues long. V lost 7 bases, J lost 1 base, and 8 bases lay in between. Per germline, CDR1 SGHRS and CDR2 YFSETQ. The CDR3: CASRLWNTEAFF. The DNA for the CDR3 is TGCGCCAGCCGTTTGTGGAACACTGAAGCTTTCTTT.

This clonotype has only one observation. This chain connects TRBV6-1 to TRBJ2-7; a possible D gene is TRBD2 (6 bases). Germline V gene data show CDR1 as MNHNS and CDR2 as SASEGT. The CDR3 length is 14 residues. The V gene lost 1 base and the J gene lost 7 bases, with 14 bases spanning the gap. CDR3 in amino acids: CASSEVGRTGEQYF. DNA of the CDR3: TGTGCCAGCAGTGAAGTGGGGAGGACTGGGGAGCAGTACTTC.

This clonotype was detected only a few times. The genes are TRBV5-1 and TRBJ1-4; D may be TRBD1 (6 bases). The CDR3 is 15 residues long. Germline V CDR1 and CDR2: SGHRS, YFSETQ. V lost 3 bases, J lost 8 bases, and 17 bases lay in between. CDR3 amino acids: CASSSTQGFGEKLFF. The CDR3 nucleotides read TGCGCCAGCAGCTCCACACAGGGATTTGGGGAAAAACTGTTTTTT.

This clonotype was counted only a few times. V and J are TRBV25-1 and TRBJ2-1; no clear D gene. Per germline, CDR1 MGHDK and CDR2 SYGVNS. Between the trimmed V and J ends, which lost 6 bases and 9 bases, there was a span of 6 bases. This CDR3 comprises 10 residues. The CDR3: CASRQVEQFF. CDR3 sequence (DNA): TGTGCCAGCAGGCAAGTTGAGCAGTTCTTC.

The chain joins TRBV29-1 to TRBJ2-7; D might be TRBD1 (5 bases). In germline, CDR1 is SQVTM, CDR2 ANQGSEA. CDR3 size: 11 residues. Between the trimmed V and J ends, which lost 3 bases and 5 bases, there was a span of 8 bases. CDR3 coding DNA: TGCAGCGTTGACAGGGATCACGAGCAGTACTTC. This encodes CSVDRDHEQYF.

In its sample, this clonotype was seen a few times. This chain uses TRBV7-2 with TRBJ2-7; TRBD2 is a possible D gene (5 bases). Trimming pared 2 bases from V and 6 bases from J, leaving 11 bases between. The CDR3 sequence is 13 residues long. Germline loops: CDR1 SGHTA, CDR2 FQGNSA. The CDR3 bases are TGTGCCAGCAGCTTATCGGACTCCCTCGAGCAGTACTTC. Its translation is CASSLSDSLEQYF.

The CDR3 sequence: CASSEELSSTEAFF. CDR3 DNA sequence: TGTGCCAGCAGTGAGGAGTTGTCGAGCACTGAAGCTTTCTTT. V usage is TRBV6-4 and J usage is TRBJ1-1; D remains unclear. Germline-derived CDR1 and CDR2 are MRHNA and SNTAGT. V shed 3 bases and J shed 4 bases, with 12 bases lying between them. There are 14 residues in the CDR3.

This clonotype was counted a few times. This CDR3 is CASSFQGPEDEQYF. In DNA form, the CDR3 reads TGTGCCAGCAGCTTTCAGGGTCCCGAAGACGAGCAGTACTTC. The chain recombines TRBV7-6 with TRBJ2-7; a possible D gene is TRBD1 (5 bases). There are 14 residues in the CDR3. The V end was cut by 3 bases, the J end by 5 bases, with 14 bases between. The V gene's germline CDR1 is SGHVS and CDR2 FNYEAQ.

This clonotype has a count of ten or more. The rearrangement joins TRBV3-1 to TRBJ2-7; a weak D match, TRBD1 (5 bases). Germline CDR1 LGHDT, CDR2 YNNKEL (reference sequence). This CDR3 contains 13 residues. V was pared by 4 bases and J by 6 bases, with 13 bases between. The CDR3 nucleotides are TGTGCCAGCAGCCGAAGGGGCGCCTCCGAGCAGTACTTC. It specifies CASSRRGASEQYF.

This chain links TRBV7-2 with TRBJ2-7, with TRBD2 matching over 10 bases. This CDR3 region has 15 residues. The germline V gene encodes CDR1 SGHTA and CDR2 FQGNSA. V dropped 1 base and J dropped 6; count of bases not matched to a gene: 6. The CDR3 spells CASSLDGLAVIEQYF. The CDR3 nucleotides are TGTGCCAGCAGCTTAGACGGACTAGCGGTAATCGAGCAGTACTTC.

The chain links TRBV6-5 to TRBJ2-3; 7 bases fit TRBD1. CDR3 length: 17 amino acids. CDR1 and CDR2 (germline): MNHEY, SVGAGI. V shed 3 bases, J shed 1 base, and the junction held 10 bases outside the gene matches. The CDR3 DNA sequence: TGTGCCAGCAGTTATTGCGAGTGGGACAGCTGCACAGATACGCAGTATTTT. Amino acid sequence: CASSYCEWDSCTDTQYF.

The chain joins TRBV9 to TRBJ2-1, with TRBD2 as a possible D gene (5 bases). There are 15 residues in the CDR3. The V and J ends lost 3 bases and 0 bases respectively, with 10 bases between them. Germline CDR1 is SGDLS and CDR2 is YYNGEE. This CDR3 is CASSGGRASYNEQFF. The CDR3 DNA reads TGTGCCAGCAGCGGAGGGCGGGCCTCCTACAATGAGCAGTTCTTC.

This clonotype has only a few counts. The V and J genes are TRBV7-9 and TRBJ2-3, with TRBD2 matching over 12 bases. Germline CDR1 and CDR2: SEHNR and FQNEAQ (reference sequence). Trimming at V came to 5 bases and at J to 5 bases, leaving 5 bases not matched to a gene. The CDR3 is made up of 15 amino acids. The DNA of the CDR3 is TGTGCCAGCAGCAAGGGACTAGCGGGTGAAGATACGCAGTATTTT. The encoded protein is CASSKGLAGEDTQYF.

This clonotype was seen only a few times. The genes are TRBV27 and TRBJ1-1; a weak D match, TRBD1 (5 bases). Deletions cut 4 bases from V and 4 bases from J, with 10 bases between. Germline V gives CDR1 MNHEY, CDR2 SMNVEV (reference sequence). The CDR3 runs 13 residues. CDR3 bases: TGTGCCAGCAGTTCTGGGGCGGTCACTGAAGCTTTCTTT. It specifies CASSSGAVTEAFF.

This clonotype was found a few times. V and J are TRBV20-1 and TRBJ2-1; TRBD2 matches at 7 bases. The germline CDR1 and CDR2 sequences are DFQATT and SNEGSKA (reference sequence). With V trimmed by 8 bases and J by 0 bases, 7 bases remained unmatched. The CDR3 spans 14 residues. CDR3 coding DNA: TGCAGTTCTCCGGGAGGAAGCTCCTACAATGAGCAGTTCTTC. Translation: CSSPGGSSYNEQFF.

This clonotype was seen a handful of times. The CDR3 DNA sequence: TGTGCCAGCAGTGAGTCGGGACAGGGGTATAATGAGCAGTTCTTC. Residues: CASSESGQGYNEQFF. The rearrangement links TRBV6-4 to TRBJ2-1, with 10 bases aligning to TRBD1. The CDR3 spans 15 residues. Germline V lookup: CDR1 MRHNA, CDR2 SNTAGT. Losses at the gene ends were 3 bases for V and 7 bases for J; bases not matched to a gene: 6.